The 25 T cell receptor beta chains presented below share a single source sample, sequenced in a study of OX40 agonist ivuxolimab in advanced cancers. Libraries were constructed by the immunoSEQ multiplex PCR assay. Drawn from immuneACCESS, this table holds only the in-frame rearrangements with V and J called that TCRdb kept. Clones are partly lost; checked studies trace under half to an unresolved V gene and leave the rest unexplained. The sample includes more than 40,000 clones, with more than 70% observed a single time. The ten largest clones capture more than 2.5% of the sample. The specimen comprised CD4+ or CD8+ T cells sorted from blood, sampled in a trial of the OX40 agonist ivuxolimab. These receptors were obtained from an adult with an advanced solid tumor such as melanoma, head and neck, liver or kidney cancer.

This clone was seen a handful of times. V usage is TRBV7-8 and J usage is TRBJ2-1; tentative D call: TRBD1 (6 bases). The CDR3 loop spans 13 amino acids. Germline CDR1 SGHVS, CDR2 FQNEAQ. Between the trimmed V and J ends, which lost 1 base and 15 bases, there was a span of 16 bases. CDR3 loop: CASSLDTGTPRFF. DNA of the CDR3: TGTGCCAGCAGCTTAGACACCGGGACACCCCGGTTCTTC. The full variable domain, in which reference TRBV7-8 and TRBJ2-1 provide the parts outside the CDR3, is GAGVSQSPRYKVAKRGQDVALRCDPISGHVSLFWYQQALGQGPEFLTYFQNEAQLDKSGLPSDRFFAERPEGSVSTLKIQRTQQEDSAVYLCASSLDTGTPRFFGPGTRLTVL.

The chain employs TRBV6-5 and TRBJ1-4; no clear D gene. Deletions cut 5 bases from V and 8 bases from J, with 9 bases between. The germline V gene has CDR1 MNHEY and CDR2 SVGAGI. The CDR3 is 12 residues long. DNA of the CDR3: TGTGCCAGCAGTCTCCCTCGGGAAAAACTGTTTTTT. Its translation: CASSLPREKLFF.

The chain carries TRBV7-6 and TRBJ2-5; 16 bases line up with TRBD2. Looked up from germline, CDR1 is SGHVS and CDR2 is FNYEAQ. Trimming took 5 bases from V and 5 from J; bases not matched to a gene: 8. The CDR3 has 17 amino acids. CDR3 amino acids: CASSGGLAGGPRETQYF. CDR3 nucleotides: TGTGCCAGCAGCGGGGGACTAGCGGGAGGGCCTCGGGAGACCCAGTACTTC.

This chain connects TRBV28 to TRBJ1-2, with TRBD1 matching over 9 bases. J was trimmed by 4 bases and V by 6 bases; bases with no gene match: 12. Germline CDR1 is MDHEN and CDR2 is SYDVKM. The CDR3 covers 16 residues. The CDR3 DNA reads as TGTGCCAGCAGACTGAGGACAGGGGCGCTAGTCTATGGCTACACCTTC. Encoded protein: CASRLRTGALVYGYTF.

The chain carries TRBV28 and TRBJ1-1; the D gene is possibly TRBD1 (6 bases). Looked up from germline, CDR1 is MDHEN and CDR2 is SYDVKM. The V gene lost 6 bases and the J gene lost 5 bases, with 19 bases spanning the gap. The CDR3 length is 15 residues. The CDR3 bases are TGTGCCAGCAGCCGAAACGGCAGGGGAGGGACTGAAGCTTTCTTT. Encoded protein: CASSRNGRGGTEAFF.

The chain couples TRBV27 to TRBJ1-6; D unresolved. V was cut by 0 bases and J by 2 bases, with 8 bases left in between. CDR1 MNHEY and CDR2 SMNVEV come from the germline V gene (reference sequence). The CDR3 runs 16 residues. The CDR3 coding sequence is TGTGCCAGCAGTTTATCGTGGGCCGCCTATAATTCACCCCTCCACTTT. Amino acid sequence: CASSLSWAAYNSPLHF.

V and J are TRBV10-1 and TRBJ1-6; D gene ambiguous. The CDR3 consists of 17 residues. Germline V gives CDR1 WNHNN, CDR2 SYGVQD (reference sequence). Trimming stripped 7 bases from V and 7 bases from J, with 23 bases between. The CDR3 here is CASTPSWGDWVNSPLHF. CDR3 DNA sequence: TGCGCCAGCACCCCATCCTGGGGAGATTGGGTAAATTCACCCCTCCACTTT.

V is TRBV27 and J is TRBJ2-7; 9 bases match TRBD1. CDR1 and CDR2 from the germline V gene are MNHEY and SMNVEV (reference sequence). The CDR3 spans 18 residues. V lost 5 bases to trimming and J lost 4 bases; unmatched junction nucleotides: 18. CDR3 region: CASSPTPSLGDRVYEQYF. CDR3 coding DNA: TGTGCCAGCAGTCCAACCCCTAGCCTGGGGGACAGGGTATACGAGCAGTACTTC.

The rearrangement uses TRBV27 and TRBJ2-7, with D perhaps TRBD1 (6 bases). V was trimmed by 6 bases and J by 5 bases, leaving 14 bases between them. The CDR3 length is 13 residues. Germline V gene sequence: CDR1 MNHEY, CDR2 SMNVEV (reference sequence). CDR3 sequence reads: CASRGAGTNEQYF. The CDR3 nucleotides read TGTGCCAGCAGGGGGGCCGGGACGAACGAGCAGTACTTC.

The chain employs TRBV5-1 and TRBJ2-5; 9 bases are a match to TRBD1. V dropped 4 bases and J dropped 5; count of bases not matched to a gene: 6. This CDR3 is 14 amino acids long. Germline V gene data show CDR1 as SGHRS and CDR2 as YFSETQ. The CDR3 region has the DNA TGCGCCAGCAGCGCACAGGGGGCAGGTGAGACCCAGTACTTC. Translation gives CASSAQGAGETQYF.

This clone is deemed medium-sized. The J gene is TRBJ1-5, the V gene TRBV30; D is possibly TRBD1 (5 bases). CDR3 length: 14 amino acids. V dropped 2 bases and J dropped 4 bases, with 12 bases sitting between them. From germline, CDR1 is GTSNPN and CDR2 SVGIG (reference sequence). The CDR3 loop is CAWSRGGFNQPQHF. DNA of the CDR3: TGTGCCTGGAGTCGGGGGGGATTTAATCAGCCCCAGCATTTT. Drawing the rest from reference TRBV30 and TRBJ1-5, the complete variable domain is SQTIHQWPATLVQPVGSPLSLECTVEGTSNPNLYWYRQAAGRGLQLLFYSVGIGQISSEVPQNLSASRPQDRQFILSSKKLLLSDSGFYLCAWSRGGFNQPQHFGDGTRLSIL.

The rearrangement uses TRBV4-1 and TRBJ2-3, with TRBD2 matching over 9 bases. The CDR3 has 15 residues. The V gene end was trimmed by 3 bases and the J gene end by 6 bases; junction bases not matched to a gene: 7. Germline CDR1 MGHRA, CDR2 YSYEKL. In nucleotides, the CDR3 is TGCGCCAGCAGCCATGGGCGGGAGGGCCGGGATACGCAGTATTTT. It translates to CASSHGREGRDTQYF.

As to this clone: One junction end disagrees with the germline gene, perhaps due to a read error. The rearrangement links TRBV19 to TRBJ2-6; D might be TRBD1 (6 bases). The CDR3 extends over 17 amino acids. CDR1 LNHDA and CDR2 SQIVND come from the germline V gene (reference sequence). CDR3 sequence (DNA): TGTGCTAGTAACCGGGGCAGGGGAAAGTCTGGGGCCAACGTCCTGACTTTC. Translation gives CASNRGRGKSGANVLTF. Combining the CDR3 with reference TRBV19 and TRBJ2-6 gives the whole variable domain DGGITQSPKYLFRKEGQNVTLSCEQNLNHDAMYWYRQDPGQGLRLIYYSQIVNDFQKGDIAEGYSVSREKKESFPLTVTSAQKNPTAFYLCASNRGRGKSGANVLTFGAGSRLTVL.

The rearrangement links TRBV4-2 to TRBJ2-1, with 8 bases identical to TRBD2. Trimming removed 5 bases from V and 10 bases from J; junction bases left unmatched: 4. This CDR3 has 12 residues. The V gene's germline CDR1 is LGHNA and CDR2 YNFKEQ. The DNA of the CDR3 is TGTGCCAGCAGCATCGGGAGGGCGGAGCAGTTCTTC. It encodes CASSIGRAEQFF.

This clone was counted a single time. The chain couples TRBV6-6 to TRBJ1-1; D uncertain. Deletions cut 2 bases from V and 0 bases from J, with 7 bases between. The CDR3 consists of 14 residues. Germline values: CDR1 MNHNY, CDR2 SVGAGI (reference sequence). This CDR3 is CASSYGVLNTEAFF. CDR3 DNA sequence: TGTGCCAGCAGTTACGGAGTGCTGAACACTGAAGCTTTCTTT.

This chain links TRBV18 with TRBJ1-4, with a weak D call TRBD1 (6 bases). CDR1 KGHSH and CDR2 LQKENI come from the germline V gene. This CDR3 comprises 14 residues. With 6 bases removed from V and 8 bases from J, the gap between germline ends came to 16 bases. In nucleotides, the CDR3 is TGTGCCAGCTCCCGAGGACAGACTGAGGAAAAACTGTTTTTT. Protein product: CASSRGQTEEKLFF. Supplemented by reference TRBV18 and TRBJ1-4, the full variable domain reads NAGVMQNPRHLVRRRGQEARLRCSPMKGHSHVYWYRQLPEEGLKFMVYLQKENIIDESGMPKERFSAEFPKEGPSILRIQQVVRGDSAAYFCASSRGQTEEKLFFGSGTQLSVL.

V is TRBV6-5 and J is TRBJ2-7; 9 bases line up with TRBD2. CDR3 length equals 14 residues. In germline, CDR1 is MNHEY, CDR2 SVGAGI. J was trimmed by 4 bases and V by 5 bases; bases with no gene match: 6. This CDR3 reads CASSPSGMGYEQYF. In nucleotides, the CDR3 is TGTGCCAGCAGTCCTAGCGGGATGGGGTACGAGCAGTACTTC.

This clone was found a few times. This chain connects TRBV10-3 to TRBJ2-7; the D call may be TRBD1 or TRBD2 (5 bases each). The V gene lost 4 bases and the J gene lost 5 bases, with 12 bases spanning the gap. Germline values: CDR1 ENHRY, CDR2 SYGVKD. This CDR3 comprises 13 residues. In DNA form, the CDR3 reads TGTGCCATCAGTGTGTCGGGGCTAGACGAGCAGTACTTC. Its protein product is CAISVSGLDEQYF.

The V gene is TRBV5-1, the J gene TRBJ2-3; 8 positions agree with TRBD2. This CDR3 has 15 amino acids. Germline V gene lookup returns CDR1 SGHRS and CDR2 YFSETQ. The V segment lost 6 bases and the J segment 1 base; nucleotides outside the gene matches: 7. CDR3 region: CASNPAGVGTDTQYF. For the CDR3, the DNA is TGCGCCAGCAACCCAGCGGGAGTTGGCACAGATACGCAGTATTTT.

This chain uses TRBV7-6 with TRBJ2-7; 8 nucleotides match TRBD2. Germline-derived CDR1 and CDR2 are SGHVS and FNYEAQ. The CDR3 has 15 residues. V gave up 1 base and J gave up 4 bases; unmatched junction bases: 6. For the CDR3, the DNA is TGTGCCAGCAGCTTAGTGGCGGGAGGCGGATACGAGCAGTACTTC. It specifies CASSLVAGGGYEQYF.

This chain links TRBV5-1 with TRBJ2-3; D unresolved. Germline CDR1 reads SGHRS; CDR2 reads YFSETQ. The CDR3 totals 12 residues. V was pared by 4 bases and J by 10 bases, with 13 bases between. The CDR3 sequence is CASSGPDMAQYF. The DNA of the CDR3 is TGCGCCAGCAGCGGTCCGGATATGGCGCAGTATTTT. Based on the CDR3 plus reference TRBV5-1 and TRBJ2-3, the full variable domain is KAGVTQTPRYLIKTRGQQVTLSCSPISGHRSVSWYQQTPGQGLQFLFEYFSETQRNKGNFPGRFSGRQFSNSRSEMNVSTLELGDSALYLCASSGPDMAQYFGPGTRLTVL.

Points on this clone: The junction does not match germline at one end; this may be a read error. The chain has TRBV2 and TRBJ2-1, with D possibly being TRBD2 (5 bases). From germline, CDR1 is SNHLY and CDR2 FYNNEI. This CDR3 region has 15 residues. The CDR3 sequence: CASSLTRNSDNEQFF. The CDR3 DNA is TGTGCCAGCAGTCTTACTAGAAACTCCGACAATGAGCAGTTCTTC.

In its sample, this clone was seen once. The rearrangement links TRBV28 to TRBJ1-1; TRBD1 aligns across 10 bases. The CDR3 loop spans 15 amino acids. The junction had 14 bases not matched to a gene; V was cut back by 5 bases and J by 11 bases. Germline loops: CDR1 MDHEN, CDR2 SYDVKM. The CDR3 sequence is CASSPPRQGAVGAFF. CDR3 in DNA: TGTGCCAGCAGTCCGCCAAGACAGGGGGCGGTAGGGGCTTTCTTT.

V usage is TRBV27 and J usage is TRBJ1-4; D possibly corresponds to TRBD1 (5 bases). V lost 3 bases, J lost 6 bases, and 14 bases lay in between. CDR3 length: 15 residues. Germline V lookup: CDR1 MNHEY, CDR2 SMNVEV (reference sequence). The CDR3 here is CASSFEPGTDEKLFF. DNA for the CDR3: TGTGCCAGCAGTTTCGAGCCCGGGACGGATGAAAAACTGTTTTTT.

A few counts support this clone. This chain links TRBV10-3 with TRBJ2-1; 8 nucleotides agree with TRBD2. CDR3 length: 15 amino acids. CDR1 and CDR2 (germline): ENHRY, SYGVKD. Trimming took 8 bases from V and 3 from J; bases not matched to a gene: 9. The CDR3 DNA follows: TGTGCCATCGGTAGACTAGCGCGAGACTACAATGAGCAGTTCTTC. This sequence encodes CAIGRLARDYNEQFF.